This T cell receptor beta chain is drawn from a study of blood T cell repertoires in COVID-19 (TCRdb year 2020). Study-level background: Collaborator samples came from the United States, Italy and Spain and covered acute and convalescent phases of COVID-19. The prospective study material was composed of cDNA or gDNA derived from T cells, B-cell-depleted T cells, or PBMCs. Deeply sampled blood TCRbeta repertoires from subjects exposed to, actively infected with, or recovered from COVID-19 were included in the dataset. The repertoires were released in a freely available public database intended as a resource for research on the immune response to SARS-CoV-2. The samples were drawn from two sources: the first 160 participants of the ongoing ImmuneRACE study, and 1,000 to 1,500 subjects contributed by 6 global collaborators. Sample metadata almost always included a de-identified subject ID, COVID-19 status, age in years and sex. Where available, HLA class I and class II types were taken from metadata supplied by the sample provider and were not determined by assay-based typing. The paper as a whole reports these results and caveats: The quantity of clinical and demographic metadata differed by source and by participant and was supplied without curation.

Only a few counts were recorded for this clone. Its antigen is unknown. Base quality data are lacking; no much larger clone is found one base away. TCRbeta CDR3 regions were amplified from genomic DNA using the immunoSEQ Assay, a bias-controlled multiplex PCR. Per the authors' processing: The number of nucleated cells in each sample was estimated from the amplification of reference gene primers within the assay. To quantify the absolute abundance of each unique TCRbeta CDR3 rearrangement, sequence reads were collapsed and filtered. For each sample, productive Simpson clonality was calculated by taking the square root of Simpson's diversity index across productive rearrangements. TCRdb's version of the immuneACCESS table is confined to in-frame rearrangements and falls short of the full clone set. An unresolved V gene accounts for under half of the shortfall where checked; the remainder is of unknown origin. The DNA was the basis for D and trimming; V, J and clone size are from that table. The sample has roughly 380,000 clones on record, 89% of them singletons. 1.5% to 1.9% of the sample is taken by the ten largest.

The cysteine opens and the phenylalanine closes a CDR3 of 15 amino acids. The sequence is cut down to CDR3 DNA, 45 bases in frame from base 1. V is pruned by 11 bases and J by 0 bases, leaving 3 bases of the junction without a gene match. CDR1 and CDR2, per the germline V gene, are SNHLY and FYNNEI. At one collaborating source in Seattle, patients were enrolled during active infection and were followed longitudinally through the course of disease. Each collaborating institution followed its own protocols to collect whole blood in K2EDTA tubes. For TCRbeta analysis, collaborator samples were shipped as frozen whole blood, as isolated PBMCs, or as DNA extracted from either sample type.

The chain couples TRBV2 to TRBJ2-1; TRBD2 aligns with 14 central bases. This TCR was recovered from a woman aged 40 to 50 with COVID-19, enrolled during active disease. Sequenced material: peripheral blood. The CDR3 sequence is CAGGTSGSSYNEQFF. The DNA reads TGTGCCGGAGGGACTAGCGGGAGCTCCTACAATGAGCAGTTCTTC.